This T cell receptor beta chain is from a study of cytomegalovirus exposure and HLA in healthy donors. The CDR3 runs to 19 residues. Losses at the gene ends were 5 bases for V and 6 bases for J; bases not matched to a gene: 15. The germline CDR1 and CDR2 sequences are LNHDA and SQIVND (reference sequence). The primer mix had 60 Vbeta and 13 Jbeta primers. Profiled with immunoSEQ multiplex PCR; TCRdb holds only in-frame clones, not every one. The sample yields approximately 150,000 clones, around 68% seen once. Sequencing was carried out using PBMCs. This clonotype was sampled from a woman aged 35 to 49 in good health and CMV-seropositive. The rearrangement uses TRBV19 and TRBJ2-1; the match to TRBD2 covers 14 bases. The CDR3 nucleotides read TGTGCCAGTAGTCCCCGGACTAGCGGGGGGACCCGGGTCGGCAATGAGCAGTTCTTC. Its translation is CASSPRTSGGTRVGNEQFF.